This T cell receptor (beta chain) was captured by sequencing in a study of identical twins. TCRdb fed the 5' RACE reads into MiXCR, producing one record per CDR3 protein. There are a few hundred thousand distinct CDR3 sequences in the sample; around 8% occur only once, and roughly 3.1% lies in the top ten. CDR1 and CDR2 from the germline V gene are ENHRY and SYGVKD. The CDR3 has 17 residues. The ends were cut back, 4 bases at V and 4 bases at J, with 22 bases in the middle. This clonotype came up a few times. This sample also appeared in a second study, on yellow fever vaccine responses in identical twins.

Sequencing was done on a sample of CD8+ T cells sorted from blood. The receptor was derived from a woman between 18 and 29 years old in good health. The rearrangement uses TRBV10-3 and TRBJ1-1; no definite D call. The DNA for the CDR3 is TGTGCCATCAGTGGCTGGCAGGTGGGTGGCGGGAGCACTGAAGCTTTCTTT. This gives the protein CAISGWQVGGGSTEAFF.